This TCR beta chain appears in the sequencing data of a study of blood T cell repertoires in COVID-19. Turning to the study itself: Samples representing acute and convalescent COVID-19 were sourced from the United States, Italy and Spain. In each case, the material was cDNA or gDNA derived from T cells, B-cell-depleted T cells, or PBMCs.

In the original analysis: Estimated nucleated cell counts came from reference gene primer amplification. Produced via immunoSEQ multiplex PCR; TCRdb's table is partial and in-frame only. That table furnishes V, J and clone size, whereas the DNA furnished D and trimming. The repertoire consists of approximately 250,000 clones, with about 83% occurring once and the leading ten covering less than 2%. V trimming: 6 bases; J trimming: 6 bases; junction bases outside the gene matches: 11. CDR1 and CDR2 (germline): MDHEN, SYDVKM. This CDR3 comprises 16 residues. The sequence came from a woman aged 40-49 years who had recovered from COVID-19. Sequencing was carried out using peripheral blood. This chain links TRBV28 with TRBJ1-5; TRBD1 matches 10 bases. The CDR3 sequence is CASSQGRQGASQPQHF. Here the CDR3 DNA reads TGTGCCAGCAGCCAAGGCCGACAGGGGGCGAGTCAGCCCCAGCATTTT.